The sequence of this T cell receptor beta chain was determined in a study of human T cells and chemical hapten exposure. For the study at large: Patch tests of 0.01% DPC on the upper back were read at 6 days.

The library tagged individual cDNA molecules with unique molecular identifiers. Per the study methods: Sampled TCR counts reached a median of roughly 98,000 per sample, with values ranging from 23,224 to 690,600. One entry per CDR3 protein, called by TCRdb with MiXCR from the RACE reads. It is TCRdb's table, rather than the study itself, that gives the V and J calls and clone size. The repertoire includes approximately 260,000 distinct CDR3 sequences, about 9.4% of them detected once, and about 2.1% sits in the top ten. Time point reported: pre-sensitization, week 0. Treatment noted: therapeutic diphenylcyclopropenone sensitization with weekly scalp DPC. People who gave samples had alopecia, were 18 to 70 years old, and were suitable for DPC. V lost 6 bases and J lost 2; bases outside the gene matches: 6. CDR1 and CDR2 from the germline V gene are ENHRY and SYGVKD. This CDR3 is built from 14 residues.

This TCR was recovered from a woman aged 40 to 50 with alopecia areata. Some clones in this sample may be carry-over from other donors' samples. The genes are TRBV10-3 and TRBJ1-1; 7 bases match TRBD1. The sequencing used whole blood, collected in connection with sensitization to the hapten diphenylcyclopropenone (DPC). CDR3: CAIRGRGLNTEAFF. The CDR3 DNA reads TGTGCCATCAGGGGGAGGGGGCTCAACACTGAAGCTTTCTTT.